One T cell receptor beta chain is described in this entry. The data were obtained in a study of blood T cell repertoires in COVID-19. Study details: COVID-19 samples, acute and convalescent, were from the United States, Italy and Spain.

Sequencing was performed with immunoSEQ multiplex PCR; in TCRdb, only in-frame clones are kept and a portion is missing. The sample lists some 80,000 clones; 87% were seen once. Source material: peripheral blood. The clonotype comes from a woman aged 80 or older with active or convalescent COVID-19.

CDR3 loop: CAWAGSSNQPQHF. DNA of the CDR3: TGTGCCTGGGCCGGGAGTAGCAATCAGCCCCAGCATTTT. The chain has TRBV30 and TRBJ1-5; no clear D. The ends were cut back, 5 bases at V and 0 bases at J, with 8 bases in the middle. There are 13 residues in the CDR3. From germline, CDR1 is GTSNPN and CDR2 SVGIG (reference sequence).